The 2 T cell receptor beta chains below come from one sample, sequenced in a study of identifying expanded T cells in peripheral blood. Assay: immunoSEQ multiplex PCR; the TCRdb copy retains only in-frame clones and omits some. This table has over 70,000 clones, approximately 90% appearing once. The material sequenced was blood. The receptors derive from a person aged 18 to 75 in good health.

V and J are TRBV19 and TRBJ1-1, with unresolved D. Germline V CDR1 and CDR2: LNHDA, SQIVND (reference sequence). Between the trimmed V and J ends, which lost 4 bases and 3 bases, there was a span of 18 bases. The CDR3 has 16 amino acids. CDR3 protein: CASSSLGRATDTEAFF. The CDR3 DNA follows: TGTGCCAGTAGTAGTTTAGGAAGGGCCACAGACACTGAAGCTTTCTTT.

V gene TRBV9 combines with J gene TRBJ2-1; D is possibly TRBD2 (5 bases). Between the trimmed V and J ends, which lost 0 bases and 7 bases, there was a span of 17 bases. Germline CDR1 SGDLS, CDR2 YYNGEE. The CDR3 has 16 amino acids. The CDR3 spells CASSVGGTGQRNEQFF. The CDR3, as DNA: TGTGCCAGCAGCGTAGGAGGTACTGGCCAGCGGAATGAGCAGTTCTTC.